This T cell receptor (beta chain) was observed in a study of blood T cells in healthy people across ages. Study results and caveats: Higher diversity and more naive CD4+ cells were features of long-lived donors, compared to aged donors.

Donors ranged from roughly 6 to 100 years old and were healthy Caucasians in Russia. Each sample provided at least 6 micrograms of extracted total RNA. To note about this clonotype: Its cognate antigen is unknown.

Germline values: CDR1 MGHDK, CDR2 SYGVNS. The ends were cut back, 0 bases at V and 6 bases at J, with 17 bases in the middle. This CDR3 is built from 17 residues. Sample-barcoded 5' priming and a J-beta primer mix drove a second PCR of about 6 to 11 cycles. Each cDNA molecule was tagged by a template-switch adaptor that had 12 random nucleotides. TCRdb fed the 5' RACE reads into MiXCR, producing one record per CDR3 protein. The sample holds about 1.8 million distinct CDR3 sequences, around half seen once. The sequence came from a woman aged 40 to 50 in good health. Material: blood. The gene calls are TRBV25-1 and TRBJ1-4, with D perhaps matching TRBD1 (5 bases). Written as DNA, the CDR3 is TGTGCCAGCAGTGAATATAATTTGGGGGGACTGGATGAAAAACTGTTTTTT. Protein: CASSEYNLGGLDEKLFF.